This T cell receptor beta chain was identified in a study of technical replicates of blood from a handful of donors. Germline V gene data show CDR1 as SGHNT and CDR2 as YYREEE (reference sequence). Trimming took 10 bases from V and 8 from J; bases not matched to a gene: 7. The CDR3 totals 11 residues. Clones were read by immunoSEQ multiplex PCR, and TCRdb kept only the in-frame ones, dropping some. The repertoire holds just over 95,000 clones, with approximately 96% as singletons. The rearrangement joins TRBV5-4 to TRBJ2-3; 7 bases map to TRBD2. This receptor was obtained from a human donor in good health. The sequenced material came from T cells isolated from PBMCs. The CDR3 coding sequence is TGTGCCGCCGACTCGGGGGGTACGCAGTATTTT. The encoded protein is CAADSGGTQYF.